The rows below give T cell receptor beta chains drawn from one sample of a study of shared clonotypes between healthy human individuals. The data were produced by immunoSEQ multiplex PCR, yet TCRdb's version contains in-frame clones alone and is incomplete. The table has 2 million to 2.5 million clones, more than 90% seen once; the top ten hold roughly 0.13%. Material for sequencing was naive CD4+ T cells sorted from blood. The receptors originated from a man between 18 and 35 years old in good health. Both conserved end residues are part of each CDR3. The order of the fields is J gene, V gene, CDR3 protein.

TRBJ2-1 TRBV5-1 CASSLGKLAGAYNEQFF
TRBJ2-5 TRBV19 CASSKANQETQYF
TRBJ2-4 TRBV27 CASSSQGGTKNIQYF
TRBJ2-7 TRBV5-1 CASSLEGAGVYEQYF
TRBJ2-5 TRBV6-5 CASSAGPGRRETQYF
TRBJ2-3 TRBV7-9 CASSLVLAGGSDTQYF
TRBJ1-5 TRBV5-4 CASSLYGQGAGGQPQHF
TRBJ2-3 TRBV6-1 CASSEMGTLSTDTQYF
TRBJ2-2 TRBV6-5 CASTRGYTGELFF
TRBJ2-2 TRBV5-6 CASSPILRGANTGELFF
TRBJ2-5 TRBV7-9 CASARQGRGVQETQYF
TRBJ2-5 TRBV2 CASSAENTQETQYF
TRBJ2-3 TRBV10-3 CAISGTSGGPRSTDTQYF
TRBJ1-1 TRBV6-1 CASSEPWGTLNTEAFF
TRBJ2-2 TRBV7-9 CASSQLRTGELFF
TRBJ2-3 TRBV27 CASSWTSGTLVTDTQYF
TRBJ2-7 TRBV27 CASSLSVRDRESYEQYF
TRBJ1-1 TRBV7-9 CASSTDRGFSNTEAFF
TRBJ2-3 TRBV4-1 CASSQSRDSRTDTQYF
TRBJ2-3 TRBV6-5 CASSLGDPQRDTQYF
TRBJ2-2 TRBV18 CASSLRWLAVNTGELFF
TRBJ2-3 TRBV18 CASSPPSGTDTQYF
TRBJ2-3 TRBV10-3 CAISESKDSGARDTQYF
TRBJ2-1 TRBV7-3 CASSLGTSGNEQFF
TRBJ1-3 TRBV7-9 CASSLFPGNSGNTIYF
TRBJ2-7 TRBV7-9 CARIRDRVYEQYF
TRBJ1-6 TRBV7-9 CASSLAGRGNNSPLHF
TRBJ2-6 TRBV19 CASSGTGVGANVLTF
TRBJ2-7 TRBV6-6 CASSPSRTYEQYF
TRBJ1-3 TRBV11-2 CASSPGDSGNTIYF
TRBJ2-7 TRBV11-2 CASSISGGAYEQYF
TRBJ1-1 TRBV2 CASRVNTGGLAEAFF
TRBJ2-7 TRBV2 CASRTAYEQYF
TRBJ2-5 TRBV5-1 CASSRDGSSETQYF
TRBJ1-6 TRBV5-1 CASSRDDLNSPLHF
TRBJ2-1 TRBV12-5 CASALAGGPKNEQFF
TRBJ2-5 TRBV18 CASSPRASLQETQYF
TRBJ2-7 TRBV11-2 CASSLVSGGSYEQYF
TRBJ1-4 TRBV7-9 CASSPWTGDEKLFF
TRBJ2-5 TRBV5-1 CASSREGNQETQYF
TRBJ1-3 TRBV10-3 CAITQGGFGNTIYF
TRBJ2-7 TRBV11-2 CASSLIRAEQYF
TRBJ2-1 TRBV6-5 CASSPPKGVYNEQFF
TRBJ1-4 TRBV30 CAWSVAKTGGVEKLFF
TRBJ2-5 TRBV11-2 CASSLIAGGQETQYF
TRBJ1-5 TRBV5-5 CASSLGSFSNQPQHF
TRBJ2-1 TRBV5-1 CASSLVFASGNYNEQFF
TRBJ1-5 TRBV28 CASTGRDRGLANQPQHF
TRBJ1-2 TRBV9 CASSVGGSGGYTF